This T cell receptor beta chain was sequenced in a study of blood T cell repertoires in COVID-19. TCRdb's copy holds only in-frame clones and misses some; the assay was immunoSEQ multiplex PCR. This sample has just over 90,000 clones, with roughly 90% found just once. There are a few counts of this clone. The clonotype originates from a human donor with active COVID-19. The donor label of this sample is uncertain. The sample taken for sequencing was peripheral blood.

The CDR3 reads CASSSITDTQYF. Written as DNA, the CDR3 is TGTGCCAGCAGTTCAATCACAGATACGCAGTATTTT. The chain carries TRBV6-2 or TRBV6-3 and TRBJ2-3; no definite D call. Trimming cost V 4 bases and J 2 bases, with 4 bases left between them. This CDR3 is 12 amino acids long. Looked up from germline, CDR1 is MNHEY and CDR2 is SVGEGT.